This T cell receptor (beta chain) appears in the sequencing data of a study of blood T cell repertoires in COVID-19. Study summary: The United States, Italy and Spain provided the acute and convalescent COVID-19 samples.

Original handling: It was from reference gene primer amplification that nucleated cell counts were estimated. TCRdb's copy holds only in-frame clones and misses some; the assay was immunoSEQ multiplex PCR. That table supplies the V and J calls and clone size; D and trimming were determined from the DNA. The profile shows tens of thousands of clones, approximately 74% of them singletons. This clone has just one count. There are 16 residues in the CDR3. Sequencing was done on a sample of peripheral blood. The clonotype originates from a human donor with acute or convalescent COVID-19. The donor label of this sample is uncertain. This chain links TRBV21-1 with TRBJ2-7; the table's D call, TRBD2, has no DNA check behind it. TRBV21-1 is designated a pseudogene. This CDR3 reads CASSKGVRTRVGEQYF. As DNA, the CDR3 is TGTGCCAGCAGCAAAGGAGTTAGAACTAGGGTAGGTGAGCAGTACTTC.